This TCR beta chain stems from a study of cytomegalovirus exposure and HLA in healthy donors. Primers for the PCR totalled 60 Vbeta and 13 Jbeta. Using immunoSEQ multiplex PCR, the repertoire was profiled, and TCRdb retains in-frame clones only, with some absent. The repertoire holds some 93,000 clones, with approximately 69% as singletons. Points from the study as a whole: A later analysis linked a missense DCLRE1C variant to TCR beta V- and J-gene trimming. The only immune exposure information that was available was CMV serostatus. In an earlier analysis, most TCR beta V segments were productive about 90% or about 30% of the time. Many donors carried some public TCRs, although rarity characterized most TCR sequences.

This clone was seen a handful of times. Its antigen remains unknown. At the DNA level, this CDR3 is encoded by other sequences in the same sample as well. The receptor was isolated from a boy aged 5-17 years in good health and CMV-seropositive. The sequencing input was PBMCs.

This chain's CDR3 is CASSSGQGNTIYF. The CDR3 coding sequence is TGTGCCAGCAGTTCGGGACAGGGAAACACCATATATTTT. The chain has TRBV27 and TRBJ1-3; 7 bases fit TRBD1. The germline gives CDR1 MNHEY, CDR2 SMNVEV (reference sequence). The CDR3 length is 13 residues. The V segment lost 4 bases and the J segment 4 bases; nucleotides outside the gene matches: 1.